These 5 T cell receptor beta chains originate from one sample sequenced in a study of CD8 T cells in Susac syndrome. Reverse transcription of 0.5 to 1 ug RNA was carried out with random hexamers. TCRdb passed the immunoSEQ multiplex PCR reads through MiXCR, listing each CDR3 protein once. Of approximately 100,000 distinct CDR3 sequences detected, 85% to 95% appear once; the ten largest clones hold approximately 0.12%. The specimen sequenced was CD8+ T cells from PBMCs. The receptors shown here come from a human donor in good health.

The chain carries TRBV7-2 and TRBJ1-4; no definite D call. V was trimmed by 2 bases and J by 13 bases, leaving 20 bases between them. Germline V gives CDR1 SGHTA, CDR2 FQGNSA. This CDR3 has 15 residues. This CDR3 is CASSLTIGSIRVLFF. The CDR3 region has the DNA TGTGCCAGCAGCTTAACGATTGGCAGTATTAGGGTACTGTTTTTT. Variable domain in full (rest from reference TRBV7-2 and TRBJ1-4): GAGVSQSPSNKVTEKGKDVELRCDPISGHTALYWYRQSLGQGLEFLIYFQGNSAPDKSGLPSDRFSAERTGGSVSTLTIQRTQQEDSAVYLCASSLTIGSIRVLFFGSGTQLSVL.

The chain links TRBV29-1 to TRBJ2-1; D is ambiguous. The length of the CDR3 is 14 residues. Looked up from germline, CDR1 is SQVTM and CDR2 is ANQGSEA. CDR3 sequence reads: CSFYSPLSYNEQFF. The DNA of the CDR3 is TGCAGTTTCTACTCGCCGCTCTCCTACAATGAGCAGTTCTTC.

The chain combines TRBV2 with TRBJ1-4; D is unclear. The CDR3 length is 14 residues. Looked up from germline, CDR1 is SNHLY and CDR2 is FYNNEI. V gave up 3 bases and J gave up 8 bases, with 13 bases separating them. CDR3 region: CASSDPVMEEKLFF. The DNA for the CDR3 is TGTGCCAGCAGTGACCCCGTCATGGAGGAAAAACTGTTTTTT.

The chain combines TRBV7-8 with TRBJ2-4; D is ambiguous. Germline V gene lookup returns CDR1 SGHVS and CDR2 FQNEAQ. The CDR3 sequence is 13 residues long. The ends were cut back, 5 bases at V and 4 bases at J, with 9 bases in the middle. The CDR3 DNA sequence: TGTGCCAGCAGCACCGACGGGAAAAACATTCAGTACTTC. It specifies CASSTDGKNIQYF.

CDR3 DNA: TGCGCCAGCAGCCCGGGACGGCCTTATAGGGCTACTAATGAAAAACTGTTTTTT. Amino acids: CASSPGRPYRATNEKLFF. The V gene is TRBV4-3, the J gene TRBJ1-4; D perhaps matches TRBD1 (5 bases). Deletions cut 4 bases from V and 2 bases from J, with 20 bases between. The CDR3 runs to 18 residues. In germline, CDR1 is LGHNA, CDR2 YSLEER.